This T cell receptor (beta chain) stems from a study of breast tumors, draining lymph nodes, adjacent tissues. A single record per CDR3 protein comes from TCRdb applying MiXCR to the multiplex PCR reads. The data hold 120,000 or so distinct CDR3 sequences, with 15% to 20% observed a single time. This clonotype was picked up many times. The antigen is not known. Samples came from axillary lymph nodes draining the breast cancer. Germline-derived CDR1 and CDR2 are MNHNS and SASEGT. Losses at the gene ends were 4 bases for V and 0 bases for J; bases not matched to a gene: 6. The CDR3 sequence is 15 residues long. Findings and limits, study-wide: Data only fit, rather than demonstrated, lymph node origin of most tumor T cells.

The chain links TRBV6-1 to TRBJ2-7; TRBD1 agrees at 7 bases. This TCR derives from a female donor with breast cancer. Some clones in this sample may be carry-over from other donors' samples. The sequencing sample was made of axillary lymph node tissue. The CDR3 region is CASSAPWDSSYEQYF. CDR3 nucleotide sequence: TGTGCCAGCAGTGCCCCTTGGGACAGCTCCTACGAGCAGTACTTC.